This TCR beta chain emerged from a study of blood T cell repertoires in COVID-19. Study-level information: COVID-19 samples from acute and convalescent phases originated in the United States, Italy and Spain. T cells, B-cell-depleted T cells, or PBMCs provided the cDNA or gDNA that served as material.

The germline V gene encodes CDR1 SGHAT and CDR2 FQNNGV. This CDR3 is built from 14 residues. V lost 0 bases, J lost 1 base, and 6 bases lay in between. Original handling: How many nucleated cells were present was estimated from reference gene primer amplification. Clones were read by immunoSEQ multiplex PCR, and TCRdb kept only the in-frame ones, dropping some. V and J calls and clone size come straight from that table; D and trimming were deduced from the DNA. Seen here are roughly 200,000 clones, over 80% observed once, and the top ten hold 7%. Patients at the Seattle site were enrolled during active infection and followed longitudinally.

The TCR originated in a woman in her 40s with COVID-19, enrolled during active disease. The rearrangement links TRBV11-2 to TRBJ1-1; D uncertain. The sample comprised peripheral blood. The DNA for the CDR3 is TGTGCCAGCAGCTTAGATCTCAGGAACACTGAAGCTTTCTTT. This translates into CASSLDLRNTEAFF.